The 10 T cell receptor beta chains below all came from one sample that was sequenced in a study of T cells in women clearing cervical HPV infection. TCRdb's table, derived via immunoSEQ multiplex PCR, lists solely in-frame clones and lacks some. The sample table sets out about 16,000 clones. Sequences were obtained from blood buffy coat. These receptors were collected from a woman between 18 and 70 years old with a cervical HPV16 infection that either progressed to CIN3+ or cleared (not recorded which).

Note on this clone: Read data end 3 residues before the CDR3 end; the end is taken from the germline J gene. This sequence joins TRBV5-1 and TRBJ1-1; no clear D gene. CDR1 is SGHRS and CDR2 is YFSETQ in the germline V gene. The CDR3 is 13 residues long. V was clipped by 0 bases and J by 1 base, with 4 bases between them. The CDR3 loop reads CASSLEANTEAFF. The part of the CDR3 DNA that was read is TGCGCCAGCAGCTTGGAGGCGAACACTGAA.

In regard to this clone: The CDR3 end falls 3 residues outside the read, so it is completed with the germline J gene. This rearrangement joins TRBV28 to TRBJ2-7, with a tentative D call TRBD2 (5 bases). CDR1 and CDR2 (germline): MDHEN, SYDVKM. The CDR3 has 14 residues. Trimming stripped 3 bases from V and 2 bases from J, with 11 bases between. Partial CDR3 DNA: TGTGCCAGCAGTTTTGCGGGCACCCCCTACGAG. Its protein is CASSFAGTPYE. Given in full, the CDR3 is CASSFAGTPYEQYF. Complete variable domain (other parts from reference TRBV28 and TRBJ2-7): DVKVTQSSRYLVKRTGEKVFLECVQDMDHENMFWYRQDPGLGLRLIYFSYDVKMKEKGDIPEGYSVSREKKERFSLILESASTNQTSMYLCASSFAGTPYEQYFGPGTRLTVT.

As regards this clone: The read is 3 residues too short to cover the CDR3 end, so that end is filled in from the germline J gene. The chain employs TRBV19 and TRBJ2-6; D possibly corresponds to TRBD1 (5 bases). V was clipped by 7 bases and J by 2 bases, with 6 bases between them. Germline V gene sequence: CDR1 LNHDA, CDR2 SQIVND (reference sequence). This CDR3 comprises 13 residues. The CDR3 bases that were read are TGTGCCAGTAAGGGGACTGGGGCCAACGTC. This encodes CASKGTGANV. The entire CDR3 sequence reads CASKGTGANVLTF.

Partial CDR3 DNA: TGCAGCGGGGCGACAGAGATAACTAACTATGGC. Protein: CSGATEITNYG. The entire CDR3 protein is CSGATEITNYGYTF. The rearrangement uses TRBV29-1 and TRBJ1-2, with a possible D match to TRBD1 (5 bases). The CDR3 extends 3 residues past the end of the read, so its final part is completed from the germline J gene. V was shortened by 7 bases and J by 0 bases, with 15 bases between the two germline ends. The CDR3 is 14 residues long. From germline, CDR1 is SQVTM and CDR2 ANQGSEA.

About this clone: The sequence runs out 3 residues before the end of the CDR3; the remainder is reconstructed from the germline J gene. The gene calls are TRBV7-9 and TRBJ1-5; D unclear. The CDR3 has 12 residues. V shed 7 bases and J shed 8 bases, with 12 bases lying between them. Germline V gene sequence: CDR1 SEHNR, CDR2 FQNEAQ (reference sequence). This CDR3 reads CASTPPRKPQHF. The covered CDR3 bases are TGTGCCAGCACCCCTCCGCGGAAGCCC. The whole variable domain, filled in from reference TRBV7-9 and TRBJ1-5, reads DTGVSQNPRHKITKRGQNVTFRCDPISEHNRLYWYRQTLGQGPEFLTYFQNEAQLEKSRLLSDRFSAERPKGSFSTLEIQRTEQGDSAMYLCASTPPRKPQHFGDGTRLSIL.

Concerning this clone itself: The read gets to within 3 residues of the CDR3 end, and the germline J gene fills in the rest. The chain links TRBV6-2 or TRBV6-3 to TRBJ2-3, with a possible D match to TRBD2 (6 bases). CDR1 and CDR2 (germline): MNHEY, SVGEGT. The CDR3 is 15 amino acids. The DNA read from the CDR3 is TGTGCCAGCAGTAAGGGACTGTTCCAGAATCAGCCG. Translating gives CASSKGLFQNQP. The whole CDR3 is CASSKGLFQNQPQYF.

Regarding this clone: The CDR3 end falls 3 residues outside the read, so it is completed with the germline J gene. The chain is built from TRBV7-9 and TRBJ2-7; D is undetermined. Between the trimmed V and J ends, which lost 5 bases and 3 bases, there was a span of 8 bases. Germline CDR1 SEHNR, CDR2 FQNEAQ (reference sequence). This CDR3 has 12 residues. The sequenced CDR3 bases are TGTGCCAGCAGCCCTGACAACTACGAG. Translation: CASSPDNYE. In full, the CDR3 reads CASSPDNYEQYF.

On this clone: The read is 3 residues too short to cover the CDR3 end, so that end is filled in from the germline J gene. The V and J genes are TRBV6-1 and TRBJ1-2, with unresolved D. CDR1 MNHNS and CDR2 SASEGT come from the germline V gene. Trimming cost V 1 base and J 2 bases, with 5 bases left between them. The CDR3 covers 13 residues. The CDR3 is CASSEGANYGYTF. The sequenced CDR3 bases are TGTGCCAGCAGTGAAGGCGCAAACTATGGC.

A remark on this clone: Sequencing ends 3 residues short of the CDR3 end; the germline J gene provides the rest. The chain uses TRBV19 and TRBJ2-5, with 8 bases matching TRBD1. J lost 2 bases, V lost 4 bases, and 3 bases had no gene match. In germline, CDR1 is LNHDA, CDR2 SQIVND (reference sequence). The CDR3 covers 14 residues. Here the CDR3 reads CASSSRTGQETQYF. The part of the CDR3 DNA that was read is TGTGCCAGTAGTAGCCGGACAGGGCAAGAGACC.

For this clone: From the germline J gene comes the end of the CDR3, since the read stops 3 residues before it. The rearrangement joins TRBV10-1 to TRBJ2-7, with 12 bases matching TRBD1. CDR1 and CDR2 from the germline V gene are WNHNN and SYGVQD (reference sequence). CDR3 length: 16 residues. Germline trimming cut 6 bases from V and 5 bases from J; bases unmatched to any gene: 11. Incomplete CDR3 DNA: TGCGCCAGCAGGGGGACAGGGGGCGCGGGAGGCAACGAG. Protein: CASRGTGGAGGNE. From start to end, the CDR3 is CASRGTGGAGGNEQYF.